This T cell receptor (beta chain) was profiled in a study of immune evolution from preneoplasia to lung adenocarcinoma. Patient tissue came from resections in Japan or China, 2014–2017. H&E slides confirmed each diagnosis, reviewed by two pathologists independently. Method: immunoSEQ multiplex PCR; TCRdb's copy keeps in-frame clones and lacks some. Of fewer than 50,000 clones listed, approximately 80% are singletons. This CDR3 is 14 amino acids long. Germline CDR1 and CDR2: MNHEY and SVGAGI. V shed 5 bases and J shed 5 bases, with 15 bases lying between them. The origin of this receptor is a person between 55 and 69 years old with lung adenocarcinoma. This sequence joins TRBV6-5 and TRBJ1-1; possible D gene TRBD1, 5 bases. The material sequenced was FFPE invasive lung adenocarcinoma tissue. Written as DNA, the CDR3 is TGTGCCAGCAGTGTTAGAGGGGCGCAAACTGAAGCTTTCTTT. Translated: CASSVRGAQTEAFF.